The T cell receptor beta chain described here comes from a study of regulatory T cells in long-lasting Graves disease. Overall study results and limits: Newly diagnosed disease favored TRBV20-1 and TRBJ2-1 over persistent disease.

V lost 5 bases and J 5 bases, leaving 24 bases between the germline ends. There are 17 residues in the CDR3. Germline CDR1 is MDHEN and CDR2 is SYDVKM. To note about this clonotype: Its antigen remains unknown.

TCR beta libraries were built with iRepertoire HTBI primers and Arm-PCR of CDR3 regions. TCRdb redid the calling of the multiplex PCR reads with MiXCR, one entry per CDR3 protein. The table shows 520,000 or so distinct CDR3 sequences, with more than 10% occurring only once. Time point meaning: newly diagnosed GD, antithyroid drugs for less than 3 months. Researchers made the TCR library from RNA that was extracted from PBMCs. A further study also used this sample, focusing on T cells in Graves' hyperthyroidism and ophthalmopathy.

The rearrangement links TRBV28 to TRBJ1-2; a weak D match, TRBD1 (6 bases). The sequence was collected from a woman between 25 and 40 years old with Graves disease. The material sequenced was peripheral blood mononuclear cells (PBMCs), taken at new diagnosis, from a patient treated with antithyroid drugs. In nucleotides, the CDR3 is TGTGCCAGCAGTCCCCGAAGGACAGTGGCCCATCTTTATGGCTACACCTTC. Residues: CASSPRRTVAHLYGYTF.